This is a list of T cell receptor beta chains from one sample in a study of cytomegalovirus exposure and HLA in healthy donors. Profiling relied on immunoSEQ multiplex PCR, and the TCRdb table lists in-frame clones only, not all of them. The sample gives about 190,000 clones, around 79% of which show up once; 1.6% is in the top ten. Sequencing used PBMCs. The source is a woman aged 45-59 years in good health and CMV-seronegative. The conserved cysteine and the conserved F or W are not part of the CDR3 here. Each record gives: J gene, V gene, CDR3 protein.

J gene: TRBJ2-7; V gene: TRBV27; CDR3 protein: ASSLLGTGLGEQY
J gene: TRBJ1-4; V gene: TRBV2; CDR3 protein: ASSQGGIPTEKLF
J gene: TRBJ1-6; V gene: TRBV6-5; CDR3 protein: ASSSPTGHNSPLH
J gene: TRBJ2-5; V gene: TRBV19; CDR3 protein: ASSNSGGARETQY
J gene: TRBJ2-7; V gene: TRBV7-3; CDR3 protein: ASSFTSGLSYEQY
J gene: TRBJ1-4; V gene: TRBV15; CDR3 protein: ATSPVAVTNEKLF
J gene: TRBJ2-7; V gene: TRBV12-5; CDR3 protein: ASGLGGAYEQY
J gene: TRBJ1-2; V gene: TRBV18; CDR3 protein: ASSPMDRGNYGYT
J gene: TRBJ1-1; V gene: TRBV5-6; CDR3 protein: ASSLGGVNTEAF
J gene: TRBJ2-1; V gene: TRBV5-1; CDR3 protein: ASSTQGLGSYNEQF
J gene: TRBJ2-7; V gene: TRBV6-5; CDR3 protein: ASRPVGGAPREQY
J gene: TRBJ2-4; V gene: TRBV2; CDR3 protein: ARGGQPGDIQY
J gene: TRBJ1-2; V gene: TRBV2; CDR3 protein: ASSEALGLFDGTYGYT
J gene: TRBJ2-7; V gene: TRBV7-8; CDR3 protein: ASSLIQGSYEQY
J gene: TRBJ2-1; V gene: TRBV29-1; CDR3 protein: SVGDRALYEQF
J gene: TRBJ2-7; V gene: TRBV29-1; CDR3 protein: SVEESLAYSYEQY
J gene: TRBJ2-1; V gene: TRBV5-6; CDR3 protein: ASSLPTGNNEQF
J gene: TRBJ2-7; V gene: TRBV11-2; CDR3 protein: ASSLSGEQY
J gene: TRBJ1-6; V gene: TRBV6-5; CDR3 protein: ASSRTGGNSPLH
J gene: TRBJ1-6; V gene: TRBV5-1; CDR3 protein: ASSLDGSYNSPLH
J gene: TRBJ2-7; V gene: TRBV10-3; CDR3 protein: AISDLSSYEQY
J gene: TRBJ1-5; V gene: TRBV28; CDR3 protein: ASSLGGQRNQPQH
J gene: TRBJ1-4; V gene: TRBV5-6; CDR3 protein: ASSLRTGVGEKLF
J gene: TRBJ2-1; V gene: TRBV7-3; CDR3 protein: ASSFQGTRAYNEQF
J gene: TRBJ1-2; V gene: TRBV9; CDR3 protein: ASSVGRGQEGGYT
J gene: TRBJ1-1; V gene: TRBV5-1; CDR3 protein: ASSLEAGETEAF
J gene: TRBJ2-3; V gene: TRBV13; CDR3 protein: ASSLPGVQDTQY
J gene: TRBJ2-1; V gene: TRBV5-4; CDR3 protein: ASSTEADDEQF